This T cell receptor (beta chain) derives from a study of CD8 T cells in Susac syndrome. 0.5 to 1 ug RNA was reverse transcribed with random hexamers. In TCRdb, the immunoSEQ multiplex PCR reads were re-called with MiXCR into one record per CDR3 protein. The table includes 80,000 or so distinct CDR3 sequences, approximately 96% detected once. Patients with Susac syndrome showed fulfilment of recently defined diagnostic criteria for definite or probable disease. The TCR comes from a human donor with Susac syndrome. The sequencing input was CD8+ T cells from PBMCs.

The CDR3: CSARDGREGYEQYF. CDR3 sequence (DNA): TGCAGTGCTAGAGATGGGCGGGAGGGCTACGAGCAGTACTTC. The chain couples TRBV20-1 to TRBJ2-7, with 9 bases that match TRBD2. The CDR3 has 14 residues. Germline V gene sequence: CDR1 DFQATT, CDR2 SNEGSKA (reference sequence). Trimming cost V 0 bases and J 3 bases; bases outside gene matches: 3.